This T cell receptor (beta chain) was profiled in a study of technical replicates of blood from a handful of donors. V lost 6 bases, J lost 4 bases, and 5 bases stayed unmatched. Germline lookup yields CDR1 LNHDA and CDR2 SQIVND (reference sequence). The CDR3 runs 14 residues. Assay used: immunoSEQ multiplex PCR; TCRdb lists only in-frame clones, some missing. This sample carries tens of thousands of clones, approximately 86% of them seen once, and the ten largest clones take 5% to 6.5%. This clonotype was obtained from a human donor in good health. Some clones in this sample may be carry-over from other donors' samples. Input material: PBMCs. The chain uses TRBV19 and TRBJ2-5; 10 nucleotides align to TRBD1. The CDR3 coding sequence is TGTGCCAGTAGCAGACAGGGGGCTTTAGAGACCCAGTACTTC. Protein: CASSRQGALETQYF.